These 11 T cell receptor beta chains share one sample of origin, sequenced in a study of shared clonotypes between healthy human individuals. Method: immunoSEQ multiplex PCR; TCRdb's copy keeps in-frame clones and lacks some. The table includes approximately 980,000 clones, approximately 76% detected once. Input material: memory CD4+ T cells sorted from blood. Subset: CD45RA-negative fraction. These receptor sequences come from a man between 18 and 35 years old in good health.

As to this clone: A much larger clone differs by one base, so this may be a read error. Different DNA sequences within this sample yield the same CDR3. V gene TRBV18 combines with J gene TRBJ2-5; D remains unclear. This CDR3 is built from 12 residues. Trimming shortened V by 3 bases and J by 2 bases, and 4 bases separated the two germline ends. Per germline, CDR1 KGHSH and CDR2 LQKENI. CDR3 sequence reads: CASSPKQETQYF. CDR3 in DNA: TGTGCCAGCTCACCCAAACAAGAGACCCAGTACTTC.

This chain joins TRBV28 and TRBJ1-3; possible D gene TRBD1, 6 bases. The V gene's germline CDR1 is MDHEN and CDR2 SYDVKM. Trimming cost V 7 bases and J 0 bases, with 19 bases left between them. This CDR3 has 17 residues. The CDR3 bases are TGTGCCAGCACCCCCCCTAGACCAGGGGCCTCTGGAAACACCATATATTTT. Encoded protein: CASTPPRPGASGNTIYF.

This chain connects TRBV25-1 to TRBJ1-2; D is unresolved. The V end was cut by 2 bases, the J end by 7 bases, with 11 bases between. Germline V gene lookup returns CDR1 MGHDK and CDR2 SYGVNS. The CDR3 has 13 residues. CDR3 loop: CASSENGFGGYTF. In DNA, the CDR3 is TGTGCCAGCAGTGAAAACGGTTTTGGTGGCTACACCTTC.

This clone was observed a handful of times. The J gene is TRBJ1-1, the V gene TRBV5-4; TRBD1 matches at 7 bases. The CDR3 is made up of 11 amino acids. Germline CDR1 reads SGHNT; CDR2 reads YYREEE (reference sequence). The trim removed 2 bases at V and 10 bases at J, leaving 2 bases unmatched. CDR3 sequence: CASSLRGPAFF. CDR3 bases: TGTGCCAGCAGCTTAAGGGGGCCAGCTTTCTTT. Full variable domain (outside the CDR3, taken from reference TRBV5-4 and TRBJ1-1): ETGVTQSPTHLIKTRGQQVTLRCSSQSGHNTVSWYQQALGQGPQFIFQYYREEENGRGNFPPRFSGLQFPNYSSELNVNALELDDSALYLCASSLRGPAFFGQGTRLTVV.

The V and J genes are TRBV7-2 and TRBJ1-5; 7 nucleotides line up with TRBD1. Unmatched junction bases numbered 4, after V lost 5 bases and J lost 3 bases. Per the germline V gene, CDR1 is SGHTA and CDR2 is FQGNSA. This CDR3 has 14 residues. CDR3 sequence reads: CASSATGINQPQHF. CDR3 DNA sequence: TGTGCCAGCAGCGCGACAGGGATCAATCAGCCCCAGCATTTT.

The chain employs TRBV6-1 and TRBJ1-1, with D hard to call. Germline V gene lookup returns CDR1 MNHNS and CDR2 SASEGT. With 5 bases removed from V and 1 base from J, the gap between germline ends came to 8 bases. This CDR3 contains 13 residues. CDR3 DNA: TGTGCCAGCAGTCCCCGGTCGAACACTGAAGCTTTCTTT. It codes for CASSPRSNTEAFF.

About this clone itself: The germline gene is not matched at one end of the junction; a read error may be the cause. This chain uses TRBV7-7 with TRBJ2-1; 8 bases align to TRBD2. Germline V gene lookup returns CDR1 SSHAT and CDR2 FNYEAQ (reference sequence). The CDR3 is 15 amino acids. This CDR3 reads CASSPGLASGNEQFF. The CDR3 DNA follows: TGTGCTAGCAGCCCTGGACTAGCTTCGGGCAATGAGCAGTTCTTC. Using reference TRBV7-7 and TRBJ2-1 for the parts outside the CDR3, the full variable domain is GAGVSQSPRYKVTKRGQDVTLRCDPISSHATLYWYQQALGQGPEFLTYFNYEAQPDKSGLPSDRFSAERPEGSISTLTIQRTEQRDSAMYRCASSPGLASGNEQFFGPGTRLTVL.

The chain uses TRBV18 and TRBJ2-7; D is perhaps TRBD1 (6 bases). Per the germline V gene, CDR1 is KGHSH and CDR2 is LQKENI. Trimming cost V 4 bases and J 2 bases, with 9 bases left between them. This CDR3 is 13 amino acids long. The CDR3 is CASSQQGAYEQYF. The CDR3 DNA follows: TGTGCCAGCTCACAACAGGGAGCCTACGAGCAGTACTTC.

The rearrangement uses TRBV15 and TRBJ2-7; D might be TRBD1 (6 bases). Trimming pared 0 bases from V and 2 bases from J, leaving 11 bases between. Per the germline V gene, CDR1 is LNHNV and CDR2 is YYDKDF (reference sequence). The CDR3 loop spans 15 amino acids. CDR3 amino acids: CATSRDLGATYEQYF. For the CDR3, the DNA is TGTGCCACCAGCAGAGATCTGGGGGCCACCTACGAGCAGTACTTC.

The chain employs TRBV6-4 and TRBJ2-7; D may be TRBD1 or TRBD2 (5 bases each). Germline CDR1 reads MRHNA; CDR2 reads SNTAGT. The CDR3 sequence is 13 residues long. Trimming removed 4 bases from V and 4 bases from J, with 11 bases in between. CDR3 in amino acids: CASSVVGVYEQYF. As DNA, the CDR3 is TGTGCCAGCAGTGTAGTGGGGGTTTACGAGCAGTACTTC.

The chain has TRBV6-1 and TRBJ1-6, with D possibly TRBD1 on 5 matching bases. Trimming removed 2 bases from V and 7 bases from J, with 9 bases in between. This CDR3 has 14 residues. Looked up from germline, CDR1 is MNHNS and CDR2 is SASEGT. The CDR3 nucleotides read TGTGCCAGCAGTGAACTCCCAGGGAATTCACCCCTCCACTTT. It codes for CASSELPGNSPLHF.